This entry features one T cell receptor beta chain sequence. Antigen specificity is unknown. TCRdb reprocessed the 5' RACE reads with MiXCR, giving one entry per CDR3 protein. The repertoire holds around 890,000 distinct CDR3 sequences, with over 9.5% as singletons. This specimen comes from a study of CD8 T cells in ankylosing spondylitis. Study observations and caveats: In ankylosing spondylitis blood, a motif of about eight highly homologous TCR beta variants appeared characteristic.

Looked up from germline, CDR1 is SGHTA and CDR2 is FQGNSA. V lost 1 base and J lost 5, with 8 bases in between. The CDR3 runs 13 residues. Sample: blood, either unsorted or a sorted T cell fraction (not recorded which). The J gene is TRBJ2-5, the V gene TRBV7-2; no reliable D call. The clonotype originates from a male donor with ankylosing spondylitis. The CDR3 spells CASSLDQLETQYF. The CDR3 DNA reads TGTGCCAGCAGCTTAGATCAGTTGGAGACCCAGTACTTC.